This entry lists 32 T cell receptor beta chains sequenced from one sample in a study of blood T cell repertoires in COVID-19. Sequenced by immunoSEQ multiplex PCR; TCRdb stores in-frame clones only, minus some. The profile shows 350,000 to 400,000 clones, around 91% of them singletons. The specimen sequenced was PBMCs or T cells enriched from blood (not recorded which). The source of these receptors is a man aged 18 to 30 who had recovered from COVID-19.

The J gene is TRBJ2-7, the V gene TRBV5-1; 9 bases line up with TRBD2. This CDR3 comprises 17 residues. The ends lost 4 bases at V and 4 bases at J; junction bases unmatched: 15. CDR1 and CDR2 from the germline V gene are SGHRS and YFSETQ. CDR3 sequence (DNA): TGCGCCAGCAGCCTACCTCCCTCTAGCGGGAAAGAGTACGAGCAGTACTTC. It codes for CASSLPPSSGKEYEQYF.

The chain uses TRBV5-5 and TRBJ2-1; D uncertain. Deletions cut 0 bases from V and 5 bases from J, with 6 bases between. Per germline, CDR1 SGHKS and CDR2 YYEKEE (reference sequence). The CDR3 has 13 residues. CDR3 amino acids: CASSLEHHNEQFF. CDR3 nucleotide sequence: TGTGCCAGCAGCTTGGAGCACCACAATGAGCAGTTCTTC.

This clone was seen once. Other nucleotide sequences in the sample specify the same CDR3. J is TRBJ1-6 and V is TRBV6-5, with D hard to call. Trimming took 6 bases from V and 4 from J, leaving 4 bases between them. CDR1 is MNHEY, CDR2 SVGAGI, per germline. The CDR3 sequence is 12 residues long. CDR3 coding DNA: TGTGCCAGCAGGCAGTATAATTCACCCCTCCACTTT. As protein: CASRQYNSPLHF.

This chain uses TRBV25-1 with TRBJ1-6, with D possibly being TRBD1 (5 bases). V gave up 2 bases and J gave up 9 bases, with 11 bases separating them. CDR1 is MGHDK and CDR2 is SYGVNS in the germline V gene. The CDR3 totals 14 residues. The CDR3: CASSERAGRSPLHF. The DNA of the CDR3 is TGTGCCAGCAGTGAAAGGGCAGGGCGTTCACCCCTCCACTTT.

A remark on this clone: Distinct nucleotide sequences in the sample also encode this CDR3. V and J are TRBV18 and TRBJ2-2; D remains ambiguous. The V gene lost 3 bases and the J gene lost 1 base, with 3 bases spanning the gap. In germline, CDR1 is KGHSH, CDR2 LQKENI. CDR3 size: 13 residues. DNA of the CDR3: TGTGCCAGCTCACCCCAGAACACCGGGGAGCTGTTTTTT. Its translation: CASSPQNTGELFF.

This chain joins TRBV10-3 and TRBJ1-4, with unresolved D. Deletions cut 3 bases from V and 7 bases from J, with 9 bases between. Germline CDR1 ENHRY, CDR2 SYGVKD. CDR3 length equals 13 residues. The CDR3 protein is CAISDFGGEKLFF. The CDR3 coding sequence is TGTGCCATCAGTGATTTTGGCGGTGAAAAACTGTTTTTT.

V usage is TRBV5-4 and J usage is TRBJ2-5; D possibly corresponds to TRBD2 (5 bases). The CDR3 is 16 amino acids. With 0 bases removed from V and 3 bases from J, the gap between germline ends came to 15 bases. Germline loops: CDR1 SGHNT, CDR2 YYREEE (reference sequence). The CDR3 bases are TGTGCCAGCAGCTTGGGCTGGACTCTCTCCAAAGAGACCCAGTACTTC. As protein: CASSLGWTLSKETQYF.

The rearrangement uses TRBV24-1 and TRBJ1-2, with D unclear. Germline V gene data show CDR1 as KGHDR and CDR2 as SFDVKD. The CDR3 loop spans 13 amino acids. V lost 5 bases, J lost 8 bases, and 14 bases lay in between. The CDR3 nucleotides read TGTGCCACCAGTGGTGGGCCAGCGGAGGGCTACACCTTC. Translated: CATSGGPAEGYTF.

The genes are TRBV15 and TRBJ1-3; no firm D call. CDR1 and CDR2 from the germline V gene are LNHNV and YYDKDF (reference sequence). V was shortened by 1 base and J by 4 bases, with 8 bases between the two germline ends. CDR3 length equals 14 residues. Written as DNA, the CDR3 is TGTGCCACCAGCAGAGCCCTCGGGGGAAACACCATATATTTT. Protein sequence: CATSRALGGNTIYF.

V gene TRBV7-9 combines with J gene TRBJ1-1; weak D call: TRBD1 (5 bases). This CDR3 region has 12 residues. CDR1 and CDR2 (germline): SEHNR, FQNEAQ (reference sequence). Trimming stripped 5 bases from V and 11 bases from J, with 15 bases between. The CDR3 bases are TGTGCCAGCAGCCACTCCCAGGGTAGGGCTTTCTTT. Protein sequence: CASSHSQGRAFF.

The chain uses TRBV10-3 and TRBJ2-1; D ambiguous. Trimming took off 4 bases at V and 5 bases at J, with 6 bases between the two ends. The CDR3 length is 12 residues. Germline V lookup: CDR1 ENHRY, CDR2 SYGVKD. CDR3 loop: CAISGENNEQFF. The CDR3 region has the DNA TGTGCCATCAGTGGAGAAAACAATGAGCAGTTCTTC.

This clone came up once. J is TRBJ1-1 and V is TRBV19, with D unclear. Germline V CDR1 and CDR2: LNHDA, SQIVND (reference sequence). CDR3 length: 15 amino acids. The V gene lost 5 bases and the J gene lost 0 bases, with 13 bases spanning the gap. This CDR3 reads CASSEDPLMNTEAFF. In DNA form, the CDR3 reads TGTGCCAGTAGTGAAGATCCGCTAATGAACACTGAAGCTTTCTTT.

V and J are TRBV4-3 and TRBJ2-3; 7 positions agree with TRBD2. CDR3 length equals 15 residues. CDR1 is LGHNA and CDR2 is YSLEER in the germline V gene. With 4 bases clipped from V and 1 base from J, the junction kept 5 bases outside the gene matches. CDR3 loop: CASSPRESGTDTQYF. Here the CDR3 DNA reads TGCGCCAGCAGCCCGCGGGAGTCGGGCACAGATACGCAGTATTTT.

CDR3 protein: CASSTWTEAFF. The CDR3 DNA is TGTGCCAGCAGTACATGGACTGAAGCTTTCTTT. V usage is TRBV6-5 and J usage is TRBJ1-1; D remains unclear. Trimming took 5 bases from V and 5 from J, leaving 6 bases between them. This CDR3 has 11 amino acids. The germline V gene has CDR1 MNHEY and CDR2 SVGAGI.

In nucleotides, the CDR3 is TGTGCCACCAGTGATTCGGGACTAGCGGAGCAGTTCTTC. It yields the protein CATSDSGLAEQFF. This chain joins TRBV24-1 and TRBJ2-1, with 10 nucleotides matching TRBD2. V shed 2 bases and J 10 bases; nucleotides not matched to a gene: 1. The CDR3 is made up of 13 amino acids. Germline lookup yields CDR1 KGHDR and CDR2 SFDVKD.

This chain connects TRBV12-3 or TRBV12-4 to TRBJ1-2; maybe TRBD1 (6 bases). This CDR3 comprises 13 residues. V was pared by 6 bases and J by 7 bases, with 15 bases between. The CDR3 region is CASRPPGAIGYTF. In nucleotides, the CDR3 is TGTGCCAGCAGACCCCCAGGGGCGATTGGCTACACCTTC.

The chain recombines TRBV27 with TRBJ2-2; D might be TRBD1 (6 bases). Germline values: CDR1 MNHEY, CDR2 SMNVEV (reference sequence). The CDR3 is 15 residues long. V was pared by 1 base and J by 1 base, with 7 bases between. Written as DNA, the CDR3 is TGTGCCAGCAGTTTATTAGGGGGGAACACCGGGGAGCTGTTTTTT. Encoded protein: CASSLLGGNTGELFF.

The CDR3 sequence: CASSYGQGQTGANVLTF. DNA for the CDR3: TGTGCCAGCAGTTACGGGCAGGGGCAGACTGGGGCCAACGTCCTGACTTTC. The rearrangement uses TRBV27 and TRBJ2-6, with a weak D call TRBD1 (6 bases). Trimming pared 4 bases from V and 2 bases from J, leaving 15 bases between. CDR1 is MNHEY, CDR2 SMNVEV, per germline (reference sequence). This CDR3 region has 17 residues.

The chain is built from TRBV29-1 and TRBJ1-6, with D possibly being TRBD1 (6 bases). Trimming took off 4 bases at V and 0 bases at J, with 16 bases between the two ends. This CDR3 is 17 amino acids long. Germline V gives CDR1 SQVTM, CDR2 ANQGSEA. This chain's CDR3 is CSVAEGEASSYNSPLHF. In DNA, the CDR3 is TGCAGCGTTGCTGAGGGGGAAGCAAGCTCCTATAATTCACCCCTCCACTTT.

This chain connects TRBV27 to TRBJ2-7, with TRBD2 matching over 9 bases. The junction had 6 bases not matched to a gene; V was cut back by 4 bases and J by 2 bases. The V gene's germline CDR1 is MNHEY and CDR2 SMNVEV (reference sequence). The CDR3 has 15 amino acids. CDR3 amino acids: CASSYTGLATYEQYF. CDR3 DNA: TGTGCCAGCAGTTATACGGGACTAGCAACCTACGAGCAGTACTTC.

This chain uses TRBV6-5 with TRBJ2-7, with D possibly being TRBD2 (6 bases). The length of the CDR3 is 15 residues. The V end lost 2 bases, the J end lost 3 bases, and 14 bases lay between the germline ends. Germline CDR1 MNHEY, CDR2 SVGAGI. The CDR3 region is CASSYGASVNYEQYF. The CDR3, as DNA: TGTGCCAGCAGTTACGGGGCTAGCGTAAACTACGAGCAGTACTTC.

J is TRBJ2-6 and V is TRBV6-5, with D tentatively TRBD2 (6 bases). The CDR3 has 15 amino acids. Looked up from germline, CDR1 is MNHEY and CDR2 is SVGAGI. V was cut by 10 bases and J by 0 bases, with 13 bases left in between. The CDR3 sequence: CATIRGYSGANVLTF. The CDR3 coding sequence is TGTGCCACCATTCGGGGGTACTCTGGGGCCAACGTCCTGACTTTC.

The gene calls are TRBV28 and TRBJ2-5; D not resolved. This CDR3 region has 13 residues. Germline V gene data show CDR1 as MDHEN and CDR2 as SYDVKM. Trimming removed 4 bases from V and 2 bases from J, with 8 bases in between. CDR3 protein: CASSSLTQETQYF. The CDR3 DNA reads TGTGCCAGCAGTTCCTTGACTCAAGAGACCCAGTACTTC.

CDR3 protein: CASSLYTDTQYF. As DNA, the CDR3 is TGTGCCAGCAGCTTGTACACAGATACGCAGTATTTT. The chain couples TRBV11-2 to TRBJ2-3; D is unclear. Trimming shortened V by 3 bases and J by 2 bases, and 3 bases separated the two germline ends. The CDR3 has 12 residues. Germline V gene data show CDR1 as SGHAT and CDR2 as FQNNGV.

The J gene is TRBJ2-7, the V gene TRBV19; 7 bases align to TRBD2. Losses at the gene ends were 4 bases for V and 2 bases for J; bases not matched to a gene: 2. CDR1 LNHDA and CDR2 SQIVND come from the germline V gene (reference sequence). The CDR3 contains 13 residues. This CDR3 is CASSRTRAYEQYF. In DNA form, the CDR3 reads TGTGCCAGTAGTAGGACTAGAGCCTACGAGCAGTACTTC.

This rearrangement joins TRBV28 to TRBJ2-1; maybe TRBD2 (5 bases). The CDR3 has 14 residues. In germline, CDR1 is MDHEN, CDR2 SYDVKM. V was clipped by 3 bases and J by 4 bases, with 10 bases between them. The CDR3 DNA reads as TGTGCCAGCAGTTTTCACGGGAAGTACAATGAGCAGTTCTTC. Residues: CASSFHGKYNEQFF.

This chain joins TRBV6-5 and TRBJ2-7, with D possibly being TRBD2 (6 bases). Germline V gene sequence: CDR1 MNHEY, CDR2 SVGAGI. This CDR3 comprises 15 residues. V was shortened by 2 bases and J by 2 bases, with 13 bases between the two germline ends. The CDR3 loop reads CASSYGIAVPYEQYF. In nucleotides, the CDR3 is TGTGCCAGCAGTTACGGGATAGCGGTTCCCTACGAGCAGTACTTC.

The chain recombines TRBV2 with TRBJ2-3; D possibly corresponds to TRBD1 (6 bases). Germline CDR1 and CDR2: SNHLY and FYNNEI. CDR3 length: 14 amino acids. V was shortened by 7 bases and J by 4 bases, with 15 bases between the two germline ends. CDR3 in DNA: TGTGCCAGCAATCCAAACCCAGGGGCAGATACGCAGTATTTT. It specifies CASNPNPGADTQYF.

The chain combines TRBV9 with TRBJ1-1, with D uncertain. Trimming cost V 3 bases and J 1 base, with 10 bases left between them. Germline V lookup: CDR1 SGDLS, CDR2 YYNGEE. CDR3 size: 14 residues. In DNA form, the CDR3 reads TGTGCCAGCAGCGCGCTAGACCAGAACACTGAAGCTTTCTTT. It codes for CASSALDQNTEAFF.

The CDR3 sequence: CSATGNTEAFF. Here the CDR3 DNA reads TGCAGTGCTACAGGGAACACTGAAGCTTTCTTT. This sequence joins TRBV20-1 and TRBJ1-1; D unclear. Germline assignment: CDR1 DFQATT and CDR2 SNEGSKA (reference sequence). The V end lost 4 bases, the J end lost 1 base, and 4 bases lay between the germline ends. The CDR3 consists of 11 residues.

The rearrangement links TRBV5-4 to TRBJ2-3; TRBD2 is a possible D gene (6 bases). Trimming pared 1 base from V and 4 bases from J, leaving 13 bases between. CDR1 and CDR2 (germline): SGHNT, YYREEE (reference sequence). The CDR3 covers 15 residues. The CDR3 nucleotides read TGTGCCAGCAGCTTGAGTTCGCGGGGTCCAGATACGCAGTATTTT. Its translation is CASSLSSRGPDTQYF.

V usage is TRBV19 and J usage is TRBJ1-6; 7 bases line up with TRBD1. The V gene end was trimmed by 3 bases and the J gene end by 5 bases; junction bases not matched to a gene: 4. The CDR3 contains 15 residues. Germline V gene lookup returns CDR1 LNHDA and CDR2 SQIVND (reference sequence). The CDR3 DNA sequence: TGTGCCAGTAGTATTCAAACAGGGGATAATTCACCCCTCCACTTT. It encodes CASSIQTGDNSPLHF. Supplemented by reference TRBV19 and TRBJ1-6, the full variable domain reads DGGITQSPKYLFRKEGQNVTLSCEQNLNHDAMYWYRQDPGQGLRLIYYSQIVNDFQKGDIAEGYSVSREKKESFPLTVTSAQKNPTAFYLCASSIQTGDNSPLHFGNGTRLTVT.